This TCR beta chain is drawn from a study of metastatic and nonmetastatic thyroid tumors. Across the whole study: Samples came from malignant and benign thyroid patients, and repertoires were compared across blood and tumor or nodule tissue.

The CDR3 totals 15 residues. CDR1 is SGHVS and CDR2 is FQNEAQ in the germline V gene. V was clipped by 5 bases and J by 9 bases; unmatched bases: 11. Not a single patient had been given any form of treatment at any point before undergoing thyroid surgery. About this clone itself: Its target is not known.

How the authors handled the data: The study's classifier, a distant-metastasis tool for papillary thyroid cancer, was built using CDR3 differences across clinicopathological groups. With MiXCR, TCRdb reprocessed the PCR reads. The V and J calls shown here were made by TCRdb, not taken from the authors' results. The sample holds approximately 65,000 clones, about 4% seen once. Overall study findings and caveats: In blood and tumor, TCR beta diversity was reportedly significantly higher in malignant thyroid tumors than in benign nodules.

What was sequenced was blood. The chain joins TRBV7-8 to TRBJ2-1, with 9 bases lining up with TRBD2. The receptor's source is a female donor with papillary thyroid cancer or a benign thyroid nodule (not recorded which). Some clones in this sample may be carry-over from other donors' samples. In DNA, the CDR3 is TGTGCCAGCAGCAGGGGACGGACTAGCGACACTGAGCAGTTCTTC. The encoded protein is CASSRGRTSDTEQFF.